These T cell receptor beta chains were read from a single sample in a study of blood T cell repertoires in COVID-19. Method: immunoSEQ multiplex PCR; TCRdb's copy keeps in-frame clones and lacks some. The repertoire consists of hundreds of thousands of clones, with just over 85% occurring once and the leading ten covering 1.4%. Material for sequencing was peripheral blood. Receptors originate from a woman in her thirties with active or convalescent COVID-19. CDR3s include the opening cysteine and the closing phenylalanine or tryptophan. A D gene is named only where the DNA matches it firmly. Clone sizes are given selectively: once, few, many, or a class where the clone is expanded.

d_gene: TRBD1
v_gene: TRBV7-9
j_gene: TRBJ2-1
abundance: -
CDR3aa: CASSFADRENEQFF
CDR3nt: TGTGCCAGCAGCTTTGCGGACAGGGAGAATGAGCAGTTCTTC

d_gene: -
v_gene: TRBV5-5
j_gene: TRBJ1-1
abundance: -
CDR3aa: CASSLGPRQGTTEAFF
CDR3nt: TGTGCCAGCAGCTTGGGCCCGAGGCAGGGCACCACTGAAGCTTTCTTT

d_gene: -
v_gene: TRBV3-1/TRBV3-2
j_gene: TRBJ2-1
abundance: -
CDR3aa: CASSLQKGVTNEQFF
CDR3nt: TGTGCCAGCAGCCTTCAGAAGGGGGTGACCAATGAGCAGTTCTTC

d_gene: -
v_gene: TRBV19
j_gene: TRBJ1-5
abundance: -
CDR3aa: CASISVGEANQPQHF
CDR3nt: TGTGCCAGTATCTCGGTCGGGGAAGCCAATCAGCCCCAGCATTTT

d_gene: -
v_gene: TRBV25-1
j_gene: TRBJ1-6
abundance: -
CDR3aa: CASSDSRLGGGRNSPLHF
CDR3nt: TGTGCCAGCAGTGATTCCCGCCTTGGGGGGGGCCGTAATTCACCCCTCCACTTT

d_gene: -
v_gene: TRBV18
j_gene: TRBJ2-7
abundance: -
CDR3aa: CASSPGQGSYEQYF
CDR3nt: TGTGCCAGCTCACCGGGGCAGGGTTCCTACGAGCAGTACTTC

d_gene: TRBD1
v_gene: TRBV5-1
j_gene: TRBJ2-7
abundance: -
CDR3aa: CASSEDRGRNEQYF
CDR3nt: TGCGCCAGCAGCGAAGACAGGGGTAGGAACGAGCAGTACTTC

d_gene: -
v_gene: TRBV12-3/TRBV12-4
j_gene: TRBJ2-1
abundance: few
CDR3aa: CASSSNTGNEQFF
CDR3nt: TGTGCCAGCAGCTCGAATACGGGAAATGAGCAGTTCTTC

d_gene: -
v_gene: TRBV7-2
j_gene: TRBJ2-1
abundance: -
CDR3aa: CASSVLVSDLNEQFF
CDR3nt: TGTGCCAGCAGCGTACTAGTCTCAGATCTCAATGAGCAGTTCTTC

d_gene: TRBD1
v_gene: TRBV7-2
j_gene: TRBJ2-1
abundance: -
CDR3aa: CASSLARDRGYNEQFF
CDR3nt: TGTGCCAGCAGCTTAGCGCGGGACAGGGGATACAATGAGCAGTTCTTC

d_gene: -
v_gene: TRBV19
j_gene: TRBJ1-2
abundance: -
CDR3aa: CASSIFPDPRRGYTF
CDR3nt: TGTGCCAGTAGTATCTTCCCCGACCCGCGGAGGGGCTACACCTTC

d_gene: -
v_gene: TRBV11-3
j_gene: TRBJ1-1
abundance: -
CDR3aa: CASSLSGENTEAFF
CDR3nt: TGTGCCAGCAGCTTAAGCGGAGAGAACACTGAAGCTTTCTTT

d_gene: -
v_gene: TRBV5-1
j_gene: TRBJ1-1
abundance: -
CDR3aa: CASYSNTEAFF
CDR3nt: TGCGCCAGCTACAGCAACACTGAAGCTTTCTTT

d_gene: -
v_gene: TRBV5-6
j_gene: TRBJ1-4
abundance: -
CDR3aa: CASSLAGVVANEKLFF
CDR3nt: TGTGCCAGCAGCTTGGCAGGGGTGGTAGCTAATGAAAAACTGTTTTTT

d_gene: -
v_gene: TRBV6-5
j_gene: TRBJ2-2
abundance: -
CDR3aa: CASSKLGNTGELFF
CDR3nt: TGTGCCAGCAGCAAGCTCGGTAACACCGGGGAGCTGTTTTTT

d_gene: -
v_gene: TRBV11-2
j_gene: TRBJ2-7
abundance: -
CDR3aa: CASSPLMDSYEQYF
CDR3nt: TGTGCCAGCAGCCCGCTCATGGACAGCTACGAGCAGTACTTC

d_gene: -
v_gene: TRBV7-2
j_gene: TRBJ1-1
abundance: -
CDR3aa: CASSLDLSRVNTEAFF
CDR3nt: TGTGCCAGCAGCTTAGATCTCAGTCGGGTAAACACTGAAGCTTTCTTT

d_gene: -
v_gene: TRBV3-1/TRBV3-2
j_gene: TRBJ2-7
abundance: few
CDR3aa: CASSQVGYEQYF
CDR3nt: TGTGCCAGCAGCCAGGTCGGTTACGAGCAGTACTTC

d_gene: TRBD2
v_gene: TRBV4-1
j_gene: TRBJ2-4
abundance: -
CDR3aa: CASSPRGGPQYF
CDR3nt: TGCGCCAGCAGCCCTCGGGGGGGCCCTCAGTACTTC

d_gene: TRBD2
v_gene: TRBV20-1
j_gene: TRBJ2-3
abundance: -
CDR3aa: CSASPRLAGRDDTQYF
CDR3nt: TGCAGTGCTAGTCCTCGACTAGCGGGGAGGGACGATACGCAGTATTTT

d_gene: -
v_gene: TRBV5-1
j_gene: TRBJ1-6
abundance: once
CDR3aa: CASSLDYAGVGSPLHF
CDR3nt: TGCGCCAGCAGCTTGGATTACGCAGGGGTAGGTTCACCCCTCCACTTT

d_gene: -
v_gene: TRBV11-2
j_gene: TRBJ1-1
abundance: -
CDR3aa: CASSLVQKNTEAFF
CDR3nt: TGTGCCAGCAGCTTAGTCCAGAAGAACACTGAAGCTTTCTTT

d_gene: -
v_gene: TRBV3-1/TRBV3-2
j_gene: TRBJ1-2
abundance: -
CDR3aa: CASRPTGNYGYTF
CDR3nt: TGTGCCAGCAGACCTACAGGAAACTATGGCTACACCTTC

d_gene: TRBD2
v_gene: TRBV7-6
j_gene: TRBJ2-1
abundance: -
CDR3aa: CASSLAREAAYNEQFF
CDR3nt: TGTGCCAGCAGCTTAGCGCGGGAGGCCGCCTACAATGAGCAGTTCTTC

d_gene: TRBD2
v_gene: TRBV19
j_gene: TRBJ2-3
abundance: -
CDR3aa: CASSSSGDTDTQYF
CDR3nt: TGTGCCAGTAGTAGTAGCGGGGACACAGATACGCAGTATTTT

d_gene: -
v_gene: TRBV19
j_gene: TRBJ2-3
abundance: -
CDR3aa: CASTDYTDTQYF
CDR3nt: TGTGCCAGTACTGACTACACAGATACGCAGTATTTT

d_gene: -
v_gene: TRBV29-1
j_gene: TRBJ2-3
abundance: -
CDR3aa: CSVEDLVQRHITDTQYF
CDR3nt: TGCAGCGTTGAAGATCTCGTACAGCGGCACATCACAGATACGCAGTATTTT

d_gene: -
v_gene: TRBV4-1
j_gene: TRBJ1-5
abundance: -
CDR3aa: CASSQDAQTESNQPQHF
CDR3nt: TGCGCCAGCAGCCAAGATGCCCAGACAGAGAGCAATCAGCCCCAGCATTTT

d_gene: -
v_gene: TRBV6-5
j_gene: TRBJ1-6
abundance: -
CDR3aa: CASSPSRASSPLHF
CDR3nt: TGTGCCAGCAGTCCCAGCCGGGCTAGCTCACCCCTCCACTTT

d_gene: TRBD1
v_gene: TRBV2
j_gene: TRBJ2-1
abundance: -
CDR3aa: CASSSPGQPHNEQFF
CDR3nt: TGTGCCAGCAGCTCTCCGGGACAGCCCCACAATGAGCAGTTCTTC

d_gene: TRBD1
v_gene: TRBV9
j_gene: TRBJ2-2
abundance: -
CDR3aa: CASSADIRQGAGAGELFF
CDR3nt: TGTGCCAGCAGCGCCGACATAAGACAGGGGGCAGGCGCCGGGGAGCTGTTTTTT

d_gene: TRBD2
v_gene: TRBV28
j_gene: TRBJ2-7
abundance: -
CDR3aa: CASSLVGGVNYEQYF
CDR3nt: TGTGCCAGCAGTTTAGTTGGGGGGGTTAACTACGAGCAGTACTTC

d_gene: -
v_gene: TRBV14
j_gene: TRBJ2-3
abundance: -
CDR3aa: CASSPVSTDTQYF
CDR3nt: TGTGCCAGCAGCCCAGTTAGCACAGATACGCAGTATTTT

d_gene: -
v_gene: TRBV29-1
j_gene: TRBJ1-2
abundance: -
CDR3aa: CSVEFQDTHGYTF
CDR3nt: TGCAGCGTTGAGTTCCAGGACACCCATGGCTACACCTTC

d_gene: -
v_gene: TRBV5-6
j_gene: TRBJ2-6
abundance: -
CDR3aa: CASSRQRLSGANVLTF
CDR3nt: TGTGCCAGCAGCCGACAAAGGCTCTCTGGGGCCAACGTCCTGACTTTC

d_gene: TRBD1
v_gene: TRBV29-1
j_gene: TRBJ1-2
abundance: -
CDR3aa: CSVEEPPGQQYYGYTF
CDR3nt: TGCAGCGTTGAAGAACCTCCGGGACAGCAGTACTATGGCTACACCTTC

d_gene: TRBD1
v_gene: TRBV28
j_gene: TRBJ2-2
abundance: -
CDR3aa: CASRLATGAGELFF
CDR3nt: TGTGCCAGCAGACTCGCTACAGGGGCCGGGGAGCTGTTTTTT

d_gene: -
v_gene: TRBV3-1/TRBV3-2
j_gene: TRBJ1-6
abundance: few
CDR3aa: CASSQGTENSPLHF
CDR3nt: TGTGCCAGCAGCCAAGGGACAGAGAATTCACCCCTCCACTTT

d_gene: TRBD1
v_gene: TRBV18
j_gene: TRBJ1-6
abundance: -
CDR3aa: CASSQSSGTGSSPLHF
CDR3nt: TGTGCCAGCTCACAATCGTCCGGGACAGGGAGTTCACCCCTCCACTTT

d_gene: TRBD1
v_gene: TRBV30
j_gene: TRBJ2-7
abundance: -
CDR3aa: CAWSNPRGGAYEQYF
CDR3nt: TGTGCCTGGAGCAACCCCCGAGGGGGCGCCTACGAGCAGTACTTC

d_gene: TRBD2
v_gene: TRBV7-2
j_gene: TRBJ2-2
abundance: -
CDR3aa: CASSPTSGSTTGELFF
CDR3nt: TGTGCCAGCAGCCCCACTAGCGGGAGTACAACCGGGGAGCTGTTTTTT

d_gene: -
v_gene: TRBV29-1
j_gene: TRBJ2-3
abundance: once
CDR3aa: CSVGTGASTDTQYF
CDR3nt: TGCAGCGTTGGGACTGGAGCTAGCACAGATACGCAGTATTTT

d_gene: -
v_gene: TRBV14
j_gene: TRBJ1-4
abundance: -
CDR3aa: CASSQFLGAVNEKLFF
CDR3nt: TGTGCCAGCAGCCAATTCCTAGGGGCAGTCAACGAAAAACTGTTTTTT

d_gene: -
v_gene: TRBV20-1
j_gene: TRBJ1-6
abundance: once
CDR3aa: CSASFGGGSPLHF
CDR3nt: TGCAGTGCTAGTTTTGGGGGGGGTTCACCCCTCCACTTT

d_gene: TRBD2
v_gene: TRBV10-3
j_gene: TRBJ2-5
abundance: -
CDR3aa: CAILAEREETQYF
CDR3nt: TGTGCCATCCTAGCGGAGCGGGAAGAGACCCAGTACTTC

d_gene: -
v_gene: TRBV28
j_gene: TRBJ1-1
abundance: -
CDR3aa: CASRASQHTEAFF
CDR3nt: TGTGCCAGCAGAGCCTCTCAACACACTGAAGCTTTCTTT

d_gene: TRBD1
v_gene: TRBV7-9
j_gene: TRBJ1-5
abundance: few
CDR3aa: CASSLGGQGEKPQHF
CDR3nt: TGTGCCAGCAGCTTAGGGGGACAGGGGGAGAAGCCCCAGCATTTT

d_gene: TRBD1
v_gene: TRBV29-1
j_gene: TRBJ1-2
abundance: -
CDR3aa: CSVITGAQGYTF
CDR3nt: TGCAGCGTCATTACAGGGGCTCAGGGCTACACCTTC

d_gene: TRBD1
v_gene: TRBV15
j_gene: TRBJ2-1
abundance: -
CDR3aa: CATSSRTGRRPVLYNEQFF
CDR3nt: TGTGCCACCAGCTCTCGGACAGGGAGGCGGCCGGTTTTATACAATGAGCAGTTCTTC

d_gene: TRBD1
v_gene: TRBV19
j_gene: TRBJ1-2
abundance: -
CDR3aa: CASEPGQMSGYTF
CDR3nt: TGTGCCAGTGAACCGGGACAGATGAGTGGCTACACCTTC

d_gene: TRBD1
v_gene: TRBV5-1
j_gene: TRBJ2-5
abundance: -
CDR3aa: CASSLQGQGGQETQYF
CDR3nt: TGCGCCAGCAGCTTACAGGGACAGGGGGGCCAAGAGACCCAGTACTTC

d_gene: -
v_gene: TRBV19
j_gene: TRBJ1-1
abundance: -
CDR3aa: CASRWGVGIDTEAFF
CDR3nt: TGTGCCAGTAGATGGGGGGTGGGGATTGACACTGAAGCTTTCTTT

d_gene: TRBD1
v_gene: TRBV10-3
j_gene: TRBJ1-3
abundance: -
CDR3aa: CAIAHSLGQGENTIYF
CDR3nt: TGTGCCATTGCTCACAGCCTCGGACAGGGGGAAAACACCATATATTTT

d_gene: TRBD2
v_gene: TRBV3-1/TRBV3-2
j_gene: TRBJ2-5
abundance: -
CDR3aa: CASSQASSGGGQETQYF
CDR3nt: TGTGCCAGCAGCCAGGCGTCTAGCGGGGGGGGCCAAGAGACCCAGTACTTC

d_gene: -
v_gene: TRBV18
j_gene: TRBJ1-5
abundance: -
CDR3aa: CASSTTRQAGQPQHF
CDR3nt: TGTGCCAGCTCAACGACTCGACAGGCAGGACAGCCCCAGCATTTT